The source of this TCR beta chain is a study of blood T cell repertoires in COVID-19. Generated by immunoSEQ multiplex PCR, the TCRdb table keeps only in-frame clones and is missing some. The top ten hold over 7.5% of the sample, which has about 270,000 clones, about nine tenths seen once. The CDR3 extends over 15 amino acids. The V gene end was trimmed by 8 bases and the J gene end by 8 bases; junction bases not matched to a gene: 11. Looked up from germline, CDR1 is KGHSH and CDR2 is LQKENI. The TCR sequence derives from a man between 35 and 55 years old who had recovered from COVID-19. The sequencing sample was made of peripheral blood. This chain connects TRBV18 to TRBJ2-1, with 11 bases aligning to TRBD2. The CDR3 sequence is CASTNSGRETYEQFF. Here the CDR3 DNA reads TGTGCCAGCACAAATAGCGGGAGGGAGACATATGAGCAGTTCTTC. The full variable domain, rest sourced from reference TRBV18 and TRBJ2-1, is NAGVMQNPRHLVRRRGQEARLRCSPMKGHSHVYWYRQLPEEGLKFMVYLQKENIIDESGMPKERFSAEFPKEGPSILRIQQVVRGDSAAYFCASTNSGRETYEQFFGPGTRLTVL.